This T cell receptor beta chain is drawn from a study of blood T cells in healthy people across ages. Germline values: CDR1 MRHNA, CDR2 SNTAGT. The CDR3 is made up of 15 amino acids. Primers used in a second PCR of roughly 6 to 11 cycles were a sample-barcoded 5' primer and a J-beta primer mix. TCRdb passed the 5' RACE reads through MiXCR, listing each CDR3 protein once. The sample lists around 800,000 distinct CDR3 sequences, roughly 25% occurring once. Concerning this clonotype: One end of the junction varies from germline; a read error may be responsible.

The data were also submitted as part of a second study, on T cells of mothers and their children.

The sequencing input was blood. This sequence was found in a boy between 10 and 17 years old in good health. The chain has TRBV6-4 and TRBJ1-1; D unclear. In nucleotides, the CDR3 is TGTGCTGATAATCCGACCGGCACCACCAACACTGAGGCTTTCTTT. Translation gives CADNPTGTTNTEAFF.